The next 22 T cell receptor beta chains were all read from a single sample in a study of cytomegalovirus exposure and HLA in healthy donors (TCRdb year 2017). The receptor library was made with the immunoSEQ multiplex PCR assay. For the multiplex PCR, a mixture combining 60 forward primers for TCR Vbeta segments and 13 reverse primers for TCR Jbeta segments was used. The clones in this table, taken by TCRdb from immuneACCESS, are in-frame only. Not every clone is retained; where verified, under half of the shortfall comes from an unresolved V gene, and the cause of the rest is unknown. The sample profile shows tens of thousands of clones; less than 70% of them were found once. Together, the top ten hold approximately 2.2% of the sample. Sequencing used PBMCs. The receptor set was obtained from a human donor in good health.

As DNA, the CDR3 is TGTGCCAGCAGCCCTAGCCCGGACAGGGCGGGGGCTGAAGCTTTCTTT. Translating gives CASSPSPDRAGAEAFF. This sequence joins TRBV7-2 and TRBJ1-1; 8 bases match TRBD1. Germline V gene data show CDR1 as SGHTA and CDR2 as FQGNSA. This CDR3 comprises 16 residues. J gave up 6 bases and V 5 bases, and 14 bases lay outside the gene matches. Supplemented by reference TRBV7-2 and TRBJ1-1, the full variable domain reads GAGVSQSPSNKVTEKGKDVELRCDPISGHTALYWYRQSLGQGLEFLIYFQGNSAPDKSGLPSDRFSAERTGGSVSTLTIQRTQQEDSAVYLCASSPSPDRAGAEAFFGQGTRLTVV.

This clone was observed a handful of times. The V call is TRBV25-1, the J call TRBJ1-1, with TRBD1 as a possible D gene (6 bases). From germline, CDR1 is MGHDK and CDR2 SYGVNS. The CDR3 covers 15 residues. Trimming cost V 4 bases and J 1 base, with 13 bases left between them. The CDR3 is CASSALGGANTEAFF. CDR3 DNA: TGTGCCAGCAGTGCCCTGGGGGGGGCGAACACTGAAGCTTTCTTT.

This rearrangement joins TRBV6-4 to TRBJ1-5; 7 bases agree with TRBD1. The V and J ends lost 2 bases and 1 base, in that order; junction bases with no gene match: 8. The CDR3 is made up of 17 amino acids. Germline CDR1 is MRHNA and CDR2 is SNTAGT. The CDR3 nucleotides read TGTGCCAGCAGTGACCCCAACGGACAGGCGAGCAATCAGCCCCAGCATTTT. The encoded protein is CASSDPNGQASNQPQHF.

The chain carries TRBV2 and TRBJ2-3; 14 positions match TRBD2. The germline V gene encodes CDR1 SNHLY and CDR2 FYNNEI. This CDR3 region has 16 residues. Trimming removed 2 bases from V and 7 bases from J; junction bases left unmatched: 5. The CDR3 coding sequence is TGTGCCAGCAGTGAACAGACTAGCGGGGGGGGAAATACGCAGTATTTT. Protein: CASSEQTSGGGNTQYF.

In this sample, this clone turned up a few times. V is TRBV7-8 and J is TRBJ1-2; D possibly corresponds to TRBD1 (5 bases). The V end was cut by 6 bases, the J end by 8 bases, with 22 bases between. From germline, CDR1 is SGHVS and CDR2 FQNEAQ. The CDR3 has 15 residues. The CDR3 reads CASRKTYGDSDGYTF. The DNA for the CDR3 is TGTGCCAGCAGGAAAACCTACGGGGACTCGGACGGCTACACCTTC.

In this sample, this clone turned up a few times. The chain recombines TRBV4-3 with TRBJ2-1, with 10 bases that match TRBD1. This CDR3 contains 16 residues. V gave up 4 bases and J gave up 3 bases; unmatched junction bases: 6. Germline V gene lookup returns CDR1 LGHNA and CDR2 YSLEER. The CDR3 loop is CASSPRTGGNYNEQFF. DNA for the CDR3: TGCGCCAGCAGCCCAAGGACAGGGGGAAACTACAATGAGCAGTTCTTC.

The rearrangement joins TRBV7-9 to TRBJ1-6; TRBD1 matches 9 bases. The CDR3 runs to 16 residues. With V trimmed by 5 bases and J by 7 bases, 9 bases remained unmatched. The germline CDR1 and CDR2 sequences are SEHNR and FQNEAQ (reference sequence). CDR3 loop: CASSPGQGGPNSPLHF. DNA of the CDR3: TGTGCCAGCAGCCCGGGACAGGGAGGCCCCAATTCACCCCTCCACTTT.

The chain employs TRBV5-1 and TRBJ1-6, with TRBD1 matching over 10 bases. This CDR3 comprises 15 residues. V lost 4 bases and J lost 10; bases outside the gene matches: 8. Germline V gene lookup returns CDR1 SGHRS and CDR2 YFSETQ. The CDR3 DNA is TGCGCCAGCAGCCAGGGACAGGGGATGAGGTCACCCCTCCACTTT. Protein sequence: CASSQGQGMRSPLHF.

This chain uses TRBV27 with TRBJ2-7, with TRBD1 as a possible D gene (5 bases). The CDR3 length is 14 residues. Trimming removed 2 bases from V and 4 bases from J, with 12 bases in between. Looked up from germline, CDR1 is MNHEY and CDR2 is SMNVEV (reference sequence). The CDR3 loop reads CASSLIGAEYEQYF. The CDR3, as DNA: TGTGCCAGCAGTTTAATAGGGGCGGAATACGAGCAGTACTTC.

The chain has TRBV18 and TRBJ1-2; 8 positions match TRBD1. With 4 bases clipped from V and 3 bases from J, the junction kept 4 bases outside the gene matches. Germline V CDR1 and CDR2: KGHSH, LQKENI. This CDR3 contains 14 residues. This CDR3 reads CASSLDREYYGYTF. The CDR3 nucleotides are TGTGCCAGCTCACTGGACAGGGAGTACTATGGCTACACCTTC.

V gene TRBV6-5 combines with J gene TRBJ1-5, with D maybe TRBD1 (6 bases). Germline CDR1 reads MNHEY; CDR2 reads SVGAGI. This CDR3 is 14 amino acids long. The germline V and J ends were trimmed by 9 bases and 1 base, with 13 bases remaining between them. The CDR3 nucleotides read TGTGCCAGTCACAGGGTAGGCAGCAATCAGCCCCAGCATTTT. Translating gives CASHRVGSNQPQHF.

DNA of the CDR3: TGTGCCAGCAGCGGCGGGACAGGGGGCCCATCTCAATTCTATGGCTACACCTTC. It yields the protein CASSGGTGGPSQFYGYTF. This rearrangement joins TRBV5-4 to TRBJ1-2, with TRBD1 matching over 12 bases. Looked up from germline, CDR1 is SGHNT and CDR2 is YYREEE (reference sequence). CDR3 size: 18 residues. V shed 4 bases, J shed 4 bases, and the junction held 14 bases outside the gene matches.

This sequence joins TRBV7-2 and TRBJ2-7; a weak D match, TRBD2 (6 bases). The CDR3 is 13 residues long. V was clipped by 5 bases and J by 4 bases, with 12 bases between them. Germline assignment: CDR1 SGHTA and CDR2 FQGNSA. This chain's CDR3 is CASSTTGGYEQYF. The CDR3 region has the DNA TGTGCCAGCAGCACGACCGGGGGTTACGAGCAGTACTTC.

This clone has only a few counts. The chain recombines TRBV7-8 with TRBJ1-3; no definite D call. CDR3 length: 11 amino acids. Germline CDR1 and CDR2: SGHVS and FQNEAQ. The ends were cut back, 6 bases at V and 4 bases at J, with 4 bases in the middle. The CDR3 loop reads CASRSGNTIYF. The DNA of the CDR3 is TGTGCCAGCAGATCAGGAAACACCATATATTTT.

The table lists this clone with a few counts. The chain is built from TRBV6-5 and TRBJ1-1; weak D call: TRBD1 (6 bases). The V and J ends lost 3 bases and 6 bases respectively, with 14 bases between them. The CDR3 is 14 amino acids. CDR1 is MNHEY and CDR2 is SVGAGI in the germline V gene. The CDR3 spells CASSYAGGVSEAFF. The DNA of the CDR3 is TGTGCCAGCAGTTATGCGGGGGGCGTTTCTGAAGCTTTCTTT.

In its sample, this clone was seen once. The chain employs TRBV7-9 and TRBJ2-3, with no clear D. The CDR3 contains 11 residues. Trimming took 3 bases from V and 6 from J, leaving 4 bases between them. The germline CDR1 and CDR2 sequences are SEHNR and FQNEAQ (reference sequence). The CDR3 loop is CASSFSDTQYF. DNA for the CDR3: TGTGCCAGCAGCTTCTCGGATACGCAGTATTTT.

V is TRBV7-9 and J is TRBJ1-5, with D maybe TRBD1 (6 bases). Germline CDR1 SEHNR, CDR2 FQNEAQ (reference sequence). V gave up 4 bases and J gave up 2 bases, with 15 bases separating them. The CDR3 covers 16 residues. The CDR3 is CASSSTQGTGNQPQHF. The CDR3 coding sequence is TGTGCCAGCAGCTCGACACAGGGAACTGGCAATCAGCCCCAGCATTTT.

The V and J genes are TRBV4-1 and TRBJ2-3; D possibly corresponds to TRBD2 (5 bases). The CDR3 has 15 amino acids. Germline-derived CDR1 and CDR2 are MGHRA and YSYEKL. V was shortened by 0 bases and J by 1 base, with 8 bases between the two germline ends. The CDR3 region has the DNA TGCGCCAGCAGCCAAGATGCGGGCGGCACAGATACGCAGTATTTT. It translates to CASSQDAGGTDTQYF.

V and J are TRBV5-1 and TRBJ1-6; 9 bases map to TRBD1. The CDR3 has 14 residues. The trim removed 5 bases at V and 10 bases at J, leaving 7 bases unmatched. Germline V gene lookup returns CDR1 SGHRS and CDR2 YFSETQ. Here the CDR3 DNA reads TGCGCCAGCAGTTGGGGACAGGGTTCATCACCCCTCCACTTT. Amino acids: CASSWGQGSSPLHF.

The chain combines TRBV2 with TRBJ2-3; D call uncertain. CDR3 size: 11 residues. Between the trimmed V and J ends, which lost 5 bases and 3 bases, there was a span of 3 bases. The germline gives CDR1 SNHLY, CDR2 FYNNEI. CDR3 coding DNA: TGTGCCAGCAGTTCGACAGATACGCAGTATTTT. Its translation: CASSSTDTQYF.

The chain is built from TRBV18 and TRBJ1-2; 8 nucleotides agree with TRBD1. Germline CDR1 reads KGHSH; CDR2 reads LQKENI. Trimming at V came to 5 bases and at J to 4 bases, leaving 6 bases not matched to a gene. The CDR3 is 14 amino acids. Here the CDR3 reads CASSATGEGYGYTF. DNA of the CDR3: TGTGCCAGCTCAGCGACAGGGGAGGGCTATGGCTACACCTTC.

V gene TRBV18 combines with J gene TRBJ1-2; 9 nucleotides match TRBD1. CDR3 size: 15 residues. J gave up 6 bases and V 1 base, and 6 bases lay outside the gene matches. Germline values: CDR1 KGHSH, CDR2 LQKENI. The CDR3 region is CASSPRTGAHNGYTF. CDR3 coding DNA: TGTGCCAGCTCACCACGGACAGGGGCGCATAATGGCTACACCTTC.